The entry below gives a single T cell receptor beta chain sequence along with its context. Its specificity is not known. The data are from a study of T cell responses to AZD1222 COVID-19 vaccine. Study results and limitations: Females outnumbered males among donors, who were mostly white British; clonal diversity was possibly underestimated.

V lost 5 bases to trimming and J lost 5 bases; unmatched junction nucleotides: 12. The V gene's germline CDR1 is LNHDA and CDR2 SQIVND (reference sequence). The CDR3 spans 15 residues. TCRdb's copy holds only in-frame clones and misses some; the assay was immunoSEQ multiplex PCR. Of about 140,000 clones listed, approximately 93% are singletons. The sequences come from peripheral blood, collected after recovery from COVID-19. The TCR was taken from an adult who had recovered from COVID-19. The V call is TRBV19, the J call TRBJ2-7; 7 nucleotides agree with TRBD2. CDR3 residues: CASSSSTSLLNEQYF. As DNA, the CDR3 is TGTGCCAGTAGTTCCTCGACTAGCTTGTTGAACGAGCAGTACTTC.